A single T cell receptor beta chain is shown here with its context. This sample was included in a study of blood T cell repertoires in COVID-19. Across the study: Samples of COVID-19 (acute and convalescent) were obtained from the United States, Italy and Spain. Sources were T cells, B-cell-depleted T cells, or PBMCs; the material itself was cDNA or gDNA.

Original handling: By means of reference gene primer amplification, nucleated cell counts were estimated. Data came from immunoSEQ multiplex PCR; TCRdb stores just in-frame clones and leaves some out. V and J calls and clone size are given by that table; D and trimming were obtained from the DNA. Of more than 85,000 clones listed, 84% are singletons. CDR1 is MDHEN, CDR2 SYDVKM, per germline. Germline trimming cut 5 bases from V and 3 bases from J; bases unmatched to any gene: 7. The CDR3 is 15 amino acids. The source of this sequence is a human donor in a cohort sampled during active COVID-19. Sequencing was performed on peripheral blood. The chain recombines TRBV28 with TRBJ1-3; TRBD1 matches at 7 bases. CDR3 DNA: TGTGCCAGCAGTCGTATAGGGGGCCTTGGAAACACCATATATTTT. Translation gives CASSRIGGLGNTIYF.